The 11 T cell receptor beta chains below all came from one sample that was sequenced in a study of graft-versus-host responses after intestinal transplantation. Profiled with immunoSEQ multiplex PCR; TCRdb holds only in-frame clones, not every one. The sample consists of approximately 74,000 clones, 92% of them appearing once. This sample comprised PBMCs, obtained 98 days after intestinal transplantation. The receptors derive from a human patient who received an intestinal transplant, so some T cells may come from the graft donor.

The chain joins TRBV6-1 to TRBJ2-7; D perhaps matches TRBD1 (6 bases). The V end was cut by 5 bases, the J end by 4 bases, with 15 bases between. Germline assignment: CDR1 MNHNS and CDR2 SASEGT. The CDR3 runs 14 residues. CDR3 loop: CASSTRDTLYEQYF. As DNA, the CDR3 is TGTGCCAGCAGTACTCGGGACACATTATACGAGCAGTACTTC.

This clone has just one count. Here the CDR3 reads CASSEQPVNTGELFF. The CDR3 bases are TGTGCCAGCAGTGAGCAGCCAGTGAACACCGGGGAGCTGTTTTTT. The V and J genes are TRBV25-1 and TRBJ2-2, with D unclear. Trimming cost V 3 bases and J 1 base, with 9 bases left between them. In germline, CDR1 is MGHDK, CDR2 SYGVNS. CDR3 size: 15 residues.

The chain uses TRBV7-9 and TRBJ2-5; 8 nucleotides line up with TRBD1. The germline V gene encodes CDR1 SEHNR and CDR2 FQNEAQ (reference sequence). This CDR3 spans 13 amino acids. The V and J ends lost 5 bases and 2 bases, in that order; junction bases with no gene match: 1. Here the CDR3 reads CASSDRGQETQYF. Here the CDR3 DNA reads TGTGCCAGCAGCGACAGGGGACAAGAGACCCAGTACTTC.

CDR3 nucleotide sequence: TGTGCCAAAATAGCCAACAGGAACCAAGAGACCCAGTACTTC. Amino acid sequence: CAKIANRNQETQYF. This chain connects TRBV27 to TRBJ2-5; D possibly corresponds to TRBD1 (5 bases). Germline CDR1 is MNHEY and CDR2 is SMNVEV (reference sequence). The ends were cut back, 10 bases at V and 0 bases at J, with 15 bases in the middle. The CDR3 sequence is 14 residues long.

This chain links TRBV7-3 with TRBJ2-2; D tentatively fits TRBD1 or TRBD2 (5 bases each). Germline lookup yields CDR1 SGHTA and CDR2 FQGTGA. Trimming cost V 6 bases and J 7 bases, with 9 bases left between them. CDR3 size: 12 residues. CDR3 sequence (DNA): TGTGCCAGCAGTTCAGGGAGCGGGGAGCTGTTTTTT. Its translation: CASSSGSGELFF.

The count of this clone is one. The V call is TRBV9, the J call TRBJ2-3; D remains unclear. The V gene's germline CDR1 is SGDLS and CDR2 YYNGEE. The CDR3 covers 17 residues. The V gene lost 1 base and the J gene lost 2 bases, with 17 bases spanning the gap. The CDR3 sequence: CASSVRVGIAHTDTQYF. In nucleotides, the CDR3 is TGTGCCAGCAGCGTAAGAGTGGGTATAGCTCACACAGATACGCAGTATTTT.

V usage is TRBV10-2 and J usage is TRBJ2-7; the match to TRBD1 covers 9 bases. CDR1 and CDR2 from the germline V gene are WSHSY and SAAADI. This CDR3 is built from 14 residues. The junction had 7 bases not matched to a gene; V was cut back by 6 bases and J by 4 bases. The CDR3 DNA follows: TGCGCCAGCAGCCGTGGACAGGGGTGGTACGAGCAGTACTTC. Translating gives CASSRGQGWYEQYF.

The chain's CDR3 is CASSQETGGTEKLFF. In nucleotides, the CDR3 is TGCGCCAGCAGCCAAGAAACAGGGGGAACTGAAAAACTGTTTTTT. V and J are TRBV4-1 and TRBJ1-4; 8 nucleotides agree with TRBD1. After removal of 0 bases from V and 7 bases from J, the junction contained 4 bases not matched to a gene. The germline V gene has CDR1 MGHRA and CDR2 YSYEKL. This CDR3 has 15 amino acids.

The chain joins TRBV11-3 to TRBJ2-7; D remains ambiguous. The germline V gene has CDR1 SGHNT and CDR2 YENEEA. CDR3 length: 15 amino acids. V dropped 5 bases and J dropped 4 bases, with 18 bases sitting between them. The CDR3 DNA sequence: TGTGCCAGCAGCCCAGGATGGATAATAGTATACGAGCAGTACTTC. Translated, it gives CASSPGWIIVYEQYF.

As DNA, the CDR3 is TGTGCCAGCAGCTTAGTACCCAACTATGGCTACACCTTC. This encodes CASSLVPNYGYTF. The J gene is TRBJ1-2, the V gene TRBV7-7, with D unclear. This CDR3 is 13 amino acids long. Germline V lookup: CDR1 SSHAT, CDR2 FNYEAQ (reference sequence). Trimming left V 1 base short and J 2 bases short, with 5 bases between.

This chain links TRBV5-1 with TRBJ1-2; D might be TRBD1 (6 bases). V gave up 3 bases and J gave up 8 bases, with 11 bases separating them. CDR1 and CDR2 (germline): SGHRS, YFSETQ. CDR3 length: 12 residues. The DNA of the CDR3 is TGCGCCAGCAGCTGGCAGGGGTCCGGCTACACCTTC. Protein: CASSWQGSGYTF. Complete variable domain (other parts from reference TRBV5-1 and TRBJ1-2): KAGVTQTPRYLIKTRGQQVTLSCSPISGHRSVSWYQQTPGQGLQFLFEYFSETQRNKGNFPGRFSGRQFSNSRSEMNVSTLELGDSALYLCASSWQGSGYTFGSGTRLTVV.